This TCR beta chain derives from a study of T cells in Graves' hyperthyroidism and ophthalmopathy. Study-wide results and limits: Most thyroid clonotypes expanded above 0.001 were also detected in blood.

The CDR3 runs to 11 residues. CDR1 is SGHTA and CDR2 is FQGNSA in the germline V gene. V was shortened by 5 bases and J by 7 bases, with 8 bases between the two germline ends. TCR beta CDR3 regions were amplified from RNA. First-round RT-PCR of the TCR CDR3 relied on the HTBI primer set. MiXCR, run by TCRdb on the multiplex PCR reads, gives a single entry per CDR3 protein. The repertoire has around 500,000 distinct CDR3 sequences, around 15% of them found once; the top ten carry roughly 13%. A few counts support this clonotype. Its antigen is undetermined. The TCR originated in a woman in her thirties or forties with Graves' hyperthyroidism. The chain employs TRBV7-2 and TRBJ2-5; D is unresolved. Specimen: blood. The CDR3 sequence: CASSPDWTQYF. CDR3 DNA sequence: TGTGCCAGCAGCCCCGATTGGACCCAGTACTTC.